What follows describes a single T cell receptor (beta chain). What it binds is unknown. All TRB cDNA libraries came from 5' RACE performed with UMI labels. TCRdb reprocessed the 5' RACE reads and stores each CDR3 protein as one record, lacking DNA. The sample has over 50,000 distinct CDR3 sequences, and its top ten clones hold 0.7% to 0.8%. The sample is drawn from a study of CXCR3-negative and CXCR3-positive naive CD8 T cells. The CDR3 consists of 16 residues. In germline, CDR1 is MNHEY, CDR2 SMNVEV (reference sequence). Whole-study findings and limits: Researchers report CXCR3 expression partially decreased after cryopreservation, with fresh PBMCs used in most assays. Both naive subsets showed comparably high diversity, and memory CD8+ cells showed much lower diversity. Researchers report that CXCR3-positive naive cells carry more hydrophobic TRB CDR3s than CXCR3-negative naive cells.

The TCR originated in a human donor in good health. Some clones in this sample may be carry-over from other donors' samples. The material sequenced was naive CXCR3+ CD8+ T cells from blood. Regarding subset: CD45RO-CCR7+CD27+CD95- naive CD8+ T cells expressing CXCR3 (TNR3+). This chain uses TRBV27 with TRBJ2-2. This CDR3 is CASSLLDHGNTGELFF.